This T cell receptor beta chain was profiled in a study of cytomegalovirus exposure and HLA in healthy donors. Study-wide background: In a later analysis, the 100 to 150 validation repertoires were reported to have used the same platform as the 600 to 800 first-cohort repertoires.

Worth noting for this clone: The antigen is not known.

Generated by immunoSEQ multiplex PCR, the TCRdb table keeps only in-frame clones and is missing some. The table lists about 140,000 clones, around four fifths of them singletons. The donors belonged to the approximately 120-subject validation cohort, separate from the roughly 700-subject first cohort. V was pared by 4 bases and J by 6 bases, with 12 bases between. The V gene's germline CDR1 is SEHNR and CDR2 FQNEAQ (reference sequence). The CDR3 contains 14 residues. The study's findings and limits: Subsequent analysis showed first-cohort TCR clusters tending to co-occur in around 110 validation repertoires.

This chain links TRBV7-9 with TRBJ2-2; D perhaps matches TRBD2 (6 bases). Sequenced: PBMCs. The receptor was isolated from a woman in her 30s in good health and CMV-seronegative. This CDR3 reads CASSWFGTPGELFF. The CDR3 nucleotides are TGTGCCAGCAGCTGGTTCGGGACTCCCGGGGAGCTGTTTTTT.